This T cell receptor (beta chain) was found in a study of cytomegalovirus exposure and HLA in healthy donors. General study results and limits: What a later analysis showed was that several of the most significant clusters appeared linked to common viral pathogens. A link between a missense DCLRE1C variant and TCR beta V- and J-gene trimming emerged from a later analysis.

The germline V gene has CDR1 SGHTA and CDR2 FQGNSA. The ends were cut back, 1 base at V and 0 bases at J, with 4 bases in the middle. The CDR3 spans 14 residues. The PCR used 60 Vbeta and 13 Jbeta primers. Only in-frame clones appear in the TCRdb table, and some are missing; sequencing was by immunoSEQ multiplex PCR. The profile shows 120,000 to 150,000 clones, just over 65% of them singletons. A remark on this clone: Its antigen is not known.

Sequencing used PBMCs. V and J are TRBV7-2 and TRBJ1-5; no clear D. The TCR originated in a woman between 55 and 75 years old in good health and CMV-seronegative. As DNA, the CDR3 is TGTGCCAGCAGCTTAGGCGATAGCAATCAGCCCCAGCATTTT. Amino acid sequence: CASSLGDSNQPQHF.